This TCR beta chain was obtained from a study of T-cell memory formation after mild COVID-19. Study observations and caveats: Clones that got smaller from day 15 to 85 had even CD4/CD8, while clones growing later tipped toward CD4+.

Amplification by 5'RACE using constant-segment primers produced TCR alpha and TCR beta cDNA libraries that carried sample barcodes and UMIs. Each CDR3 protein is one row after TCRdb ran MiXCR on the 5' RACE reads. In the table there are more than 350,000 distinct CDR3 sequences, roughly 21% of which are singletons. With regard to this clonotype: The antigen remains undetermined.

Sequencing input: PBMCs or a T cell subset sorted from them (not recorded which). The receptor was derived from an adult woman who had mild COVID-19 (a few samples of this study predate the infection). Cell type and time point are not known.

In DNA, the CDR3 is TGTGCCAGCAGTTTGAAATCGGGATATCAGCCCCAGCATTTT. Translated, it gives CASSLKSGYQPQHF. The chain carries TRBV27 and TRBJ1-5; D remains unclear. Germline lookup yields CDR1 MNHEY and CDR2 SMNVEV (reference sequence). This CDR3 spans 14 amino acids. The germline V and J ends were trimmed by 3 bases and 5 bases, with 11 bases remaining between them.